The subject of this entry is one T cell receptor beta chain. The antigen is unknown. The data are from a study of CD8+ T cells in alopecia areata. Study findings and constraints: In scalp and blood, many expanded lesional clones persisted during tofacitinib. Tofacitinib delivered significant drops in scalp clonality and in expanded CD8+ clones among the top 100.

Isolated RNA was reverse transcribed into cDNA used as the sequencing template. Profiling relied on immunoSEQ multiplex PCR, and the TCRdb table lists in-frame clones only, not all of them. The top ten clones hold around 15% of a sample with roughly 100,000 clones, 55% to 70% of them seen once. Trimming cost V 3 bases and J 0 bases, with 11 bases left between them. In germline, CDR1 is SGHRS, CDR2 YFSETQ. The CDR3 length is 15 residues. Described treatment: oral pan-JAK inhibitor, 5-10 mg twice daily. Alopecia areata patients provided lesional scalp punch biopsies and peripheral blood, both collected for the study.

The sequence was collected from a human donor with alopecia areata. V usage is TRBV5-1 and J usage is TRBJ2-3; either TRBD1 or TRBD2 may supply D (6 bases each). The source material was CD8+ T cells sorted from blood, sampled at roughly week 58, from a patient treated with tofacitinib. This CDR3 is CASSWGAASTDTQYF. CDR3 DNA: TGCGCCAGCAGCTGGGGGGCGGCTAGCACAGATACGCAGTATTTT.